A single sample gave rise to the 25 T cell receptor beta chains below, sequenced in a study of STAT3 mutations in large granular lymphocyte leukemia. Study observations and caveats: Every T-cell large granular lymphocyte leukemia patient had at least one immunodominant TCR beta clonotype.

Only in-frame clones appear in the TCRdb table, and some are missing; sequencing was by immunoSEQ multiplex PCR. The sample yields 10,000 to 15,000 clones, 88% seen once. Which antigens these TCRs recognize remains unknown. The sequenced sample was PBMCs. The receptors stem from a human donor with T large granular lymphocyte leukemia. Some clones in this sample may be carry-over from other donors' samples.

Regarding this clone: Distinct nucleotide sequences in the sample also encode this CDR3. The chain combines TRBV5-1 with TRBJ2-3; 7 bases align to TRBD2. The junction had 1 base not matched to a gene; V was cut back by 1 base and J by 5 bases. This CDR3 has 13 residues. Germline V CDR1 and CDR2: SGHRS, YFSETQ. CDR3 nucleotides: TGCGCCAGCAGCTTGAGGGAGGGAGATACGCAGTATTTT. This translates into CASSLREGDTQYF.

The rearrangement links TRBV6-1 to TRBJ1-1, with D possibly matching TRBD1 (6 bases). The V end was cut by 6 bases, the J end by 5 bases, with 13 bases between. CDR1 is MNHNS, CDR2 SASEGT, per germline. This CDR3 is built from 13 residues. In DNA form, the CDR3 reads TGTGCCAGCAGCTCAGGGGTGGGGACTGAAGCTTTCTTT. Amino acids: CASSSGVGTEAFF.

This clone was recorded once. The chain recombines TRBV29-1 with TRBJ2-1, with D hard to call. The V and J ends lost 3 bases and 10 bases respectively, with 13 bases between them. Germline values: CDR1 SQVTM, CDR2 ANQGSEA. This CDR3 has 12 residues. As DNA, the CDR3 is TGCAGCGTTGATATAGGCCGGCAAGAGCAGTTCTTC. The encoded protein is CSVDIGRQEQFF.

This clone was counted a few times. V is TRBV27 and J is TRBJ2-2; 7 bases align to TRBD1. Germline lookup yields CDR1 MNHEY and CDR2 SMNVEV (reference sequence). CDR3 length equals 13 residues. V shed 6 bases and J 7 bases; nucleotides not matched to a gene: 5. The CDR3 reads CASRVPGGGELFF. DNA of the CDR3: TGTGCCAGCAGGGTACCAGGGGGCGGGGAGCTGTTTTTT.

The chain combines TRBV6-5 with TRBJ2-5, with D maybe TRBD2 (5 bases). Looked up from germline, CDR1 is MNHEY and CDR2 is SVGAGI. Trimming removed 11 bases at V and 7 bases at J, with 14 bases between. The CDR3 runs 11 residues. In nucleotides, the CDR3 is TGTGCCTCCCAGACCCGGGGGACCCAGTACTTC. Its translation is CASQTRGTQYF.

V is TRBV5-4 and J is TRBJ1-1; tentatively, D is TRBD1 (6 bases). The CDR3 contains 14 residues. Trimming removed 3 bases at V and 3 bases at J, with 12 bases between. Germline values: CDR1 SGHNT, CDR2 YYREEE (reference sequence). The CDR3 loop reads CASSWRGGDTEAFF. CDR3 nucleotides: TGTGCCAGCAGCTGGAGGGGGGGAGACACTGAAGCTTTCTTT.

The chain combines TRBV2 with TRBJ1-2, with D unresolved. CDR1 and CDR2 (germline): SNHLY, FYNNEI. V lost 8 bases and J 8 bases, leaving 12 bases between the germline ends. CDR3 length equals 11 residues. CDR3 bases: TGTGCCAGCCCTGACGGGGTCGGCTACACCTTC. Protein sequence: CASPDGVGYTF.

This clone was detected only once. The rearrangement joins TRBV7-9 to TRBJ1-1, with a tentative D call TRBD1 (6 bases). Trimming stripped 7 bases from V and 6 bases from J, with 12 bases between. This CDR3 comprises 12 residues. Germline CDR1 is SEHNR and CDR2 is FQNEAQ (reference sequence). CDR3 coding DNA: TGTGCCAGCACCCCCGGGGGCGCTGAAGCTTTCTTT. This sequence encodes CASTPGGAEAFF. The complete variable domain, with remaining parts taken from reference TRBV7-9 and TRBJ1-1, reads DTGVSQNPRHKITKRGQNVTFRCDPISEHNRLYWYRQTLGQGPEFLTYFQNEAQLEKSRLLSDRFSAERPKGSFSTLEIQRTEQGDSAMYLCASTPGGAEAFFGQGTRLTVV.

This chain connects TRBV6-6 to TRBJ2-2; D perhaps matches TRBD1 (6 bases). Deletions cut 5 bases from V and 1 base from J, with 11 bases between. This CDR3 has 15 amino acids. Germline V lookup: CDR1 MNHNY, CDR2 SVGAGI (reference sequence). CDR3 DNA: TGTGCCAGCAGTGTTCCGGGACAGAACACCGGGGAGCTGTTTTTT. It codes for CASSVPGQNTGELFF.

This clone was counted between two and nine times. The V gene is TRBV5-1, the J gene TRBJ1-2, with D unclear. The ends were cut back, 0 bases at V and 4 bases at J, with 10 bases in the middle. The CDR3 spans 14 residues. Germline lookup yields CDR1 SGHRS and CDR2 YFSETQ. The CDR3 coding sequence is TGCGCCAGCAGCTTGGACGGCAGCCTCTATGGCTACACCTTC. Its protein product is CASSLDGSLYGYTF.

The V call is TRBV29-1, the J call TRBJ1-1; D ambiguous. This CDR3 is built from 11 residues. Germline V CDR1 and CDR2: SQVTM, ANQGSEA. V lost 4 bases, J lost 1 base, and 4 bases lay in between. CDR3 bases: TGCAGCGTTGCTGAGAACACTGAAGCTTTCTTT. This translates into CSVAENTEAFF. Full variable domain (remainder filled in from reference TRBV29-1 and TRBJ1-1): SAVISQKPSRDICQRGTSLTIQCQVDSQVTMMFWYRQQPGQSLTLIATANQGSEATYESGFVIDKFPISRPNLTFSTLTVSNMSPEDSSIYLCSVAENTEAFFGQGTRLTVV.

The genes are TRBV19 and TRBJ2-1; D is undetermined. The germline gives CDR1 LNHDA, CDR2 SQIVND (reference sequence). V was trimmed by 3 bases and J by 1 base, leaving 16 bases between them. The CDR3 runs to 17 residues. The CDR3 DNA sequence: TGTGCCAGTAGTATCGGATTTCCGAAGGCGTCCTACAATGAGCAGTTCTTC. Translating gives CASSIGFPKASYNEQFF.

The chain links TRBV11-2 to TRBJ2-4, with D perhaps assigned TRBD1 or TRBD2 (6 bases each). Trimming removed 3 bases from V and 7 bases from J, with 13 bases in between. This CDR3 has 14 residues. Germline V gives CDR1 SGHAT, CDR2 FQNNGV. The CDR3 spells CASSFPGAGNIQYF. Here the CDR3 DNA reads TGTGCCAGCAGCTTCCCGGGGGCTGGGAACATTCAGTACTTC.

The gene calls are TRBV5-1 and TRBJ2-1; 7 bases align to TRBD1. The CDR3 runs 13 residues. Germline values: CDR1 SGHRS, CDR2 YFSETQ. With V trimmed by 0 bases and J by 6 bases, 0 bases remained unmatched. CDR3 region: CASSLGQGNEQFF. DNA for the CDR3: TGCGCCAGCAGCTTGGGACAGGGCAATGAGCAGTTCTTC.

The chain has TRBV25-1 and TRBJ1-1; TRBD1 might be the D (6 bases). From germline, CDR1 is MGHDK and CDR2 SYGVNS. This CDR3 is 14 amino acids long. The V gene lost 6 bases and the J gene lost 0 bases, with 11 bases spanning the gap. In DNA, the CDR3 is TGTGCCAGCAGCGGGACATCTATGAACACTGAAGCTTTCTTT. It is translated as CASSGTSMNTEAFF.

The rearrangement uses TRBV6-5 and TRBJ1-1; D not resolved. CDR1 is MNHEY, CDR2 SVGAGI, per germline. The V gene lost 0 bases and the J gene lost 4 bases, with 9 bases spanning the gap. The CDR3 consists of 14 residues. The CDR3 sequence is CASSYSGVSTEAFF. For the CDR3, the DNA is TGTGCCAGCAGTTACTCTGGGGTCAGCACTGAAGCTTTCTTT.

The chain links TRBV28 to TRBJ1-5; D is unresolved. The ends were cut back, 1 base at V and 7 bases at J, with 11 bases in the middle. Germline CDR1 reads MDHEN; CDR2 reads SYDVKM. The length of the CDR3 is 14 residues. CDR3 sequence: CASSLYVARQPQHF. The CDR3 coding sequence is TGTGCCAGCAGTTTATATGTGGCGAGACAGCCCCAGCATTTT.

CDR3 sequence: CASRNRGWNTEAFF. As DNA, the CDR3 is TGTGCCAGCAGGAACAGGGGTTGGAACACTGAAGCTTTCTTT. The rearrangement joins TRBV6-5 to TRBJ1-1; 7 bases are a match to TRBD1. The CDR3 is made up of 14 amino acids. The germline V gene encodes CDR1 MNHEY and CDR2 SVGAGI. The V and J ends lost 6 bases and 1 base, in that order; junction bases with no gene match: 5.

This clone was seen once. DNA for the CDR3: TGTGCCAGCAGTTCCTCGGGGGGCTCACGTAACTATGGCTACACCTTC. Protein: CASSSSGGSRNYGYTF. The V and J genes are TRBV28 and TRBJ1-2; D is perhaps TRBD1 (6 bases). The CDR3 contains 16 residues. Germline V gene data show CDR1 as MDHEN and CDR2 as SYDVKM. V was pared by 4 bases and J by 1 base, with 16 bases between.

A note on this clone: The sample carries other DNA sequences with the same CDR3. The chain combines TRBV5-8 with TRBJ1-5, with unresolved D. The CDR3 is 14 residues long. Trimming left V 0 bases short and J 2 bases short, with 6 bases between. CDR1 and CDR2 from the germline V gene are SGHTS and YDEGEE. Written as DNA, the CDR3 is TGTGCCAGCAGCTTGGGGGTGGGCAATCAGCCCCAGCATTTT. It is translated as CASSLGVGNQPQHF.

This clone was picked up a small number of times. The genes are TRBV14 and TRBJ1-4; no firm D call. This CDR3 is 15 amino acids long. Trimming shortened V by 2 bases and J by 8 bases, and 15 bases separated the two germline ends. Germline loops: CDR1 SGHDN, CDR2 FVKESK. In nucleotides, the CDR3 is TGTGCCAGCAGCCAAACCACTCCTACTGGGGAAAAACTGTTTTTT. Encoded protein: CASSQTTPTGEKLFF.

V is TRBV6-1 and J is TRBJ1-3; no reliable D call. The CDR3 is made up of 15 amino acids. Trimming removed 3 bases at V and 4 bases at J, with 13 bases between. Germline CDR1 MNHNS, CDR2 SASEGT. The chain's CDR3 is CASSENPRGGNTIYF. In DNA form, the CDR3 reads TGTGCCAGCAGTGAGAACCCCCGCGGGGGAAACACCATATATTTT.

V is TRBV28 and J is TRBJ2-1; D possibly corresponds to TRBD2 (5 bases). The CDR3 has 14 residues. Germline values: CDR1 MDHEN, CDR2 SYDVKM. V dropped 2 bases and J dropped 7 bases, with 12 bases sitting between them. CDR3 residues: CASSLDGVINEQFF. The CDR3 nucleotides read TGTGCCAGCAGTTTAGACGGGGTTATAAATGAGCAGTTCTTC.

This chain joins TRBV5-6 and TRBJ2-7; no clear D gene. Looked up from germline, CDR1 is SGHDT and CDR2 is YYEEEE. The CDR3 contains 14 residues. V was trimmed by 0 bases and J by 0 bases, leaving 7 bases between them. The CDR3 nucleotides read TGTGCCAGCAGCTTGGTGGGCAGCTCCTACGAGCAGTACGTC. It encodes CASSLVGSSYEQYV.

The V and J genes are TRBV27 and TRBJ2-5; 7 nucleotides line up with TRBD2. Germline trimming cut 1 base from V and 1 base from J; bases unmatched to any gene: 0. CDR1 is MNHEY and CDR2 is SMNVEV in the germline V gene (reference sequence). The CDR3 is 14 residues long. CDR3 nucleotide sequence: TGTGCCAGCAGTTTATGGGGGGGCCAAGAGACCCAGTACTTC. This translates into CASSLWGGQETQYF.